Here is one T cell receptor (beta chain) with its context. It has no known antigen specificity. The record has no base qualities; no much larger clone is one base away. The data stem from a study of blood T cell repertoires in COVID-19 (dated by TCRdb to between 2020 and 2021). For the study in its entirety: Samples covering the acute and convalescent phases of COVID-19 were provided by collaborators in the United States, Italy and Spain. The material from the prospective study consisted of cDNA or gDNA derived from T cells, B-cell-depleted T cells, or PBMCs. Subjects who had been exposed to COVID-19, were actively infected with it, or had recovered from it provided the deeply sampled blood TCRbeta repertoires that made up the dataset. A freely available public database, intended as a resource for researchers studying the immune response to SARS-CoV-2, is where the repertoires were released. The samples were drawn from the first 160 participants of the ongoing ImmuneRACE study and from over a thousand subjects provided by 6 global collaborators. Sample metadata almost always included a de-identified subject ID, COVID-19 status, age in years and sex. Where available, HLA class I and class II types were obtained from metadata supplied by the sample provider rather than from assay-based typing. General conclusions and limits of the study: The quantity of clinical and demographic metadata differed by source and by participant and was supplied without curation.

Whole blood was collected in K2EDTA tubes by collaborating institutions according to the institutions' own protocols. For TCRbeta analysis, collaborator samples were shipped as frozen whole blood, as isolated PBMCs, or as DNA extracted from either sample type. The immunoSEQ Assay, a bias-controlled multiplex PCR, was used to amplify TCRbeta CDR3 regions from genomic DNA. For the original study's pipeline: Nucleated cell counts per sample were estimated from amplification of reference gene primers within the assay. To quantify the absolute abundance of each unique TCRbeta CDR3 rearrangement, sequence reads were collapsed and filtered. For each sample, productive Simpson clonality was calculated by taking the square root of Simpson's diversity index across productive rearrangements. TCRdb carries this immuneACCESS record with in-frame sequences only. Its versions omit some clonotypes, under half of them owing to an unresolved V gene in the studies checked, with the rest unexplained. V and J calls plus clone size are reproduced from that table; the DNA served to infer D and trimming. The sample table holds 63,000 or so clones, of which roughly 77% were seen once. Of the sample, roughly 9.2% falls within the top ten clones.

In the germline V gene, CDR1 corresponds to SGHTA and CDR2 to FQGTGA. A distance of 17 bases separates the germline ends of V and J, which lose 6 bases and 1 base respectively. Including cysteine and phenylalanine, the CDR3 has 16 amino acids. Only CDR3 DNA remains: 48 bases, in frame from the first base. The rearrangement combines TRBV7-3 with TRBJ2-3; TRBD2 is perhaps the D gene, given 6 matching bases. This clonotype was obtained from a human donor in a cohort sampled during active COVID-19. Sequencing was performed on peripheral blood. The CDR3 has the sequence CASSDTGSGGTDTQYF. The DNA is TGTGCCAGCAGTGATACGGGTAGCGGAGGCACAGATACGCAGTATTTT.